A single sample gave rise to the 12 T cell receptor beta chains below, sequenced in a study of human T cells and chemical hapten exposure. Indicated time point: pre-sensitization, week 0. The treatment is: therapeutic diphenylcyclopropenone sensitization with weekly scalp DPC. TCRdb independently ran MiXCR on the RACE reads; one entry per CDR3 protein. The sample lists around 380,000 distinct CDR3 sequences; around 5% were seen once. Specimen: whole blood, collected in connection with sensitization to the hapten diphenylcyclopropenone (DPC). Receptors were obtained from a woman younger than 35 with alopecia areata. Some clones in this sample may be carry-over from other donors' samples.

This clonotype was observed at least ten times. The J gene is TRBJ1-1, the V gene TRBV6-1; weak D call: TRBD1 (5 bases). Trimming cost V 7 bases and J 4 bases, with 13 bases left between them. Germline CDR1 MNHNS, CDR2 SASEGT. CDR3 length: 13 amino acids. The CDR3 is CASTLQGTTEAFF. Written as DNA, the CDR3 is TGTGCCAGCACGCTACAAGGGACCACTGAAGCTTTCTTT.

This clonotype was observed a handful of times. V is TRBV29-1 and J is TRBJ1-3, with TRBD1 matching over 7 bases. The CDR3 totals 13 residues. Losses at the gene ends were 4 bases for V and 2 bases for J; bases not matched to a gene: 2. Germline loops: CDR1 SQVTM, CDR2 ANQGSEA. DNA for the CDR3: TGCAGCGTTGGTAGGGGGCCTGGAAACACCATATATTTT. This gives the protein CSVGRGPGNTIYF. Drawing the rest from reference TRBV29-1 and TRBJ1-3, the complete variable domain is SAVISQKPSRDICQRGTSLTIQCQVDSQVTMMFWYRQQPGQSLTLIATANQGSEATYESGFVIDKFPISRPNLTFSTLTVSNMSPEDSSIYLCSVGRGPGNTIYFGEGSWLTVV.

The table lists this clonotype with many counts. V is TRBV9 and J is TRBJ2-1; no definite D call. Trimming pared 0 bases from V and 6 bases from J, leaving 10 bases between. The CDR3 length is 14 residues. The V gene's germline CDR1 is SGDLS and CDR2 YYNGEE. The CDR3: CASSVARQRNEQFF. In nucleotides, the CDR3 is TGTGCCAGCAGCGTAGCGAGGCAGCGCAATGAGCAGTTCTTC.

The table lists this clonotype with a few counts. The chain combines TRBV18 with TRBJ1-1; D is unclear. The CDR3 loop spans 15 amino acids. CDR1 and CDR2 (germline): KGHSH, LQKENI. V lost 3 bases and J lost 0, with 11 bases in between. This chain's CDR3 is CASSPYGLMNTEAFF. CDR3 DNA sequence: TGTGCCAGCTCACCTTACGGACTGATGAACACTGAAGCTTTCTTT.

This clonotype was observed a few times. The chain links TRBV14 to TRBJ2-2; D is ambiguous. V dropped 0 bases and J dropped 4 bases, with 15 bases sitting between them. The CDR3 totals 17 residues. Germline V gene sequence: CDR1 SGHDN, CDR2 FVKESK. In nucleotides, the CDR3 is TGTGCCAGCAGCCAAGATTGGAGACGAACACTCACCGGGGAGCTGTTTTTT. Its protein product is CASSQDWRRTLTGELFF.

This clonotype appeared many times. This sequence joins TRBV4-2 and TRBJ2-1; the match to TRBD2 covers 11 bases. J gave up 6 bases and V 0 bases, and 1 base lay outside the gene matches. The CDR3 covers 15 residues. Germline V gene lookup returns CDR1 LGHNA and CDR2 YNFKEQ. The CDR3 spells CASSQDSGGANEQFF. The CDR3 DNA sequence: TGTGCCAGCAGCCAAGATAGCGGGGGGGCCAATGAGCAGTTCTTC.

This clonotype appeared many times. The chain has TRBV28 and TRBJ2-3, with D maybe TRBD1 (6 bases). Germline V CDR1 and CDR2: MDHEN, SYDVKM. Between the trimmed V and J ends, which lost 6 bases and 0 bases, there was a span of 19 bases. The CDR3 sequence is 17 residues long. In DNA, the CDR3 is TGTGCCAGCAGCCCAAAGACAGGCGTTCTTAGCACAGATACGCAGTATTTT. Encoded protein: CASSPKTGVLSTDTQYF.

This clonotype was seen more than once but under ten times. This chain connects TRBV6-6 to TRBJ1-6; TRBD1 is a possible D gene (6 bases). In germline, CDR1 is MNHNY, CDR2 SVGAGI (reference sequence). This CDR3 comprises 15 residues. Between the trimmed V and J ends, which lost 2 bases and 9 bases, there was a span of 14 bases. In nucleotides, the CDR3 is TGTGCCAGCAGTTACGGGGGGGCGGCAGGTTCACCCCTCCACTTT. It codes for CASSYGGAAGSPLHF.

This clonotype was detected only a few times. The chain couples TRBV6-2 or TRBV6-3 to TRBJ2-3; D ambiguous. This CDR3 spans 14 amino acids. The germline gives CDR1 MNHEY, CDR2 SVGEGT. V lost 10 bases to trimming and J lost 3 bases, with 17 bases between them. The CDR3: CATNSNERTDTQYF. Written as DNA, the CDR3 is TGTGCCACCAATTCCAATGAGAGGACAGATACGCAGTATTTT.

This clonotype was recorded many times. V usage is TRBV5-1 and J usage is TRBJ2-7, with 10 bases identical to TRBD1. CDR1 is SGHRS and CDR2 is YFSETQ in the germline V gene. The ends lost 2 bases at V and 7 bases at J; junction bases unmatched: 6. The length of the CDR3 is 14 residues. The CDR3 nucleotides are TGCGCCAGCAGCTTCGAGACAGGGGGCCGGGAGCAGTACTTC. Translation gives CASSFETGGREQYF.

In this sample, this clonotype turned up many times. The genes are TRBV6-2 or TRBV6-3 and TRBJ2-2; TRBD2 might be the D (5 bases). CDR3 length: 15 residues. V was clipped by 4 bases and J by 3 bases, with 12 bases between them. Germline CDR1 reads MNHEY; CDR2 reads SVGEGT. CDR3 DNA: TGTGCCAGCAGTTCTCGGGGAGCTTACACCGGGGAGCTGTTTTTT. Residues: CASSSRGAYTGELFF.

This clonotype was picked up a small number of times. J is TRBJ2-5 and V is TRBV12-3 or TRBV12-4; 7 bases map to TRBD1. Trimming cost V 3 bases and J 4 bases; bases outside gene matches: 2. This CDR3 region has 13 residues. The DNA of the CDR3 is TGTGCCAGCAGTTTGAGGGACAGAGAGACCCAGTACTTC. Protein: CASSLRDRETQYF.